The present TCR beta chain was sequenced within a study of blood T cell repertoires in COVID-19 (dated by TCRdb to about 2020). Context from the whole study: The collaborator samples originated in the United States, Italy and Spain and spanned the acute and convalescent phases of COVID-19. A de-identified subject ID, COVID-19 status, age in years and sex were almost always included in the sample metadata. A freely available public database, intended as a resource for researchers studying the immune response to SARS-CoV-2, is where the repertoires were released. Where available, HLA class I and class II types were taken from metadata supplied by the sample provider and were not determined by assay-based typing. The material from the prospective study consisted of cDNA or gDNA derived from T cells, B-cell-depleted T cells, or PBMCs. The dataset comprised deeply sampled blood TCRbeta repertoires from subjects exposed to, actively infected with, or recovered from COVID-19. Samples were obtained from the ongoing ImmuneRACE study (first 160 participants) and from over a thousand subjects provided by 6 global collaborators.

With respect to this clone: Its antigen target is currently unknown. There are no base qualities to consult, and no much larger clone falls within one base.

TCRbeta CDR3 regions were amplified from genomic DNA using the immunoSEQ Assay, a bias-controlled multiplex PCR. The published analysis was carried out like this. The number of nucleated cells in each sample was estimated by amplification of reference gene primers within the assay. To quantify the absolute abundance of each unique TCRbeta CDR3 rearrangement, sequence reads were collapsed and filtered. For each sample, productive Simpson clonality was calculated as the square root of Simpson's diversity index across productive rearrangements. Not all clones reach the TCRdb copy of this immuneACCESS table, which keeps in-frame sequences only. Checked studies attribute under half of the gap to unresolved V genes and leave the rest unexplained. D and trimming come from the DNA, and the V and J calls and clone size come from that table. In all, the sample holds 250,000 or so clones, and roughly four fifths of those were seen once. The leading ten clones occupy approximately 1.9% of the sample.

Whole blood was collected in K2EDTA tubes by collaborating institutions according to the institutions' own protocols. For TCRbeta analysis, collaborators shipped samples in one of three forms: frozen whole blood, isolated PBMCs, or DNA extracted from either of those sample types. On the study overall, not on this receptor specifically: Clinical and demographic metadata were provided uncurated, with the amount varying by source and participant.

The germline V gene yields SGHTA for CDR1 and FQGNSA for CDR2. Trimming takes 5 bases from V and 0 bases from J, and the germline ends sit 11 bases apart. The CDR3 contains 14 residues, cysteine and phenylalanine counted. The entry retains the CDR3 DNA only, 42 bases that are in frame from base 1. The chain is assembled from TRBV7-2 and TRBJ2-7, with the D gene too uncertain to name. The origin of this receptor is an elderly woman with acute or convalescent COVID-19. Specimen: peripheral blood. The CDR3 protein sequence reads: CASSPLAVSYEQYF. The nucleotide sequence reads as follows: TGTGCCAGCAGCCCCCTTGCGGTCTCCTACGAGCAGTACTTC.